The following is a TCR beta chain sequence with its context. What it binds is not known. This sample stems from a study of T cell responses to AZD1222 COVID-19 vaccine. General observations from the study: Mapped onto spike, vaccine-associated CD4 TCRs spanned it and were dominant at 160-218 and 743-854. Repertoires in all cases were sampled only once the peak T cell response had passed.

Pooled samples include second doses given at about 4 or 12 weeks. This table comes from immunoSEQ multiplex PCR, and its TCRdb copy is limited to in-frame clones, with some not included. The repertoire holds 84,000 or so clones, with about nine tenths as singletons. The V gene's germline CDR1 is SGHRS and CDR2 YFSETQ. The CDR3 totals 15 residues. V lost 5 bases, J lost 4 bases, and 11 bases stayed unmatched. Specimen: peripheral blood, collected 28 days after the second AZD1222 dose. The sequence came from an adult who received the AZD1222 COVID-19 vaccine. The genes are TRBV5-1 and TRBJ2-7; TRBD2 matches at 8 bases. The CDR3 DNA reads as TGCGCCAGCAGTCTATCCCCAGCGGGAGATTACGAGCAGTACTTC. Protein sequence: CASSLSPAGDYEQYF.